This T cell receptor beta chain was captured in a study of CD8 T cells in ankylosing spondylitis. In this sample, this clonotype turned up many times. As the method for making TCR beta libraries, quantitative 5'-RACE with molecular barcodes was used. TCRdb fed the 5' RACE reads into MiXCR, producing one record per CDR3 protein. The data contain 150,000 to 200,000 distinct CDR3 sequences, around 19% of them singletons. V lost 4 bases, J lost 0 bases, and 8 bases lay in between. The CDR3 is 14 residues long. Germline CDR1 reads SGHRS; CDR2 reads YFSETQ. This sequence was found in a male donor with ankylosing spondylitis or in good health (not recorded which). The chain joins TRBV5-1 to TRBJ2-4; D remains unclear. The sample taken for sequencing was blood, either unsorted or a sorted T cell fraction (not recorded which). The CDR3 reads CASSAELAKNIQYF. CDR3 nucleotide sequence: TGCGCCAGCAGCGCTGAGTTAGCCAAAAACATTCAGTACTTC.